This is a list of T cell receptor beta chains from one sample in a study of monozygotic twins with inflammatory bowel disease. Reanalyzing the 5' RACE reads, TCRdb keeps one entry per CDR3 protein, without DNA. The sample holds some 450,000 distinct CDR3 sequences. Sequenced input: blood. These receptors were taken from a human donor with ulcerative colitis or Crohn's disease, or a healthy co-twin of an affected twin (not recorded which). Each CDR3 is given with its conserved first and last residue.

len: 14; j_gene: TRBJ2-1; v_gene: TRBV18; CDR3aa: CASSLTAVYNEQFF
len: 19; j_gene: TRBJ2-6; v_gene: TRBV11-1; CDR3aa: CASSGRQGPPPSGANVLTF
len: 15; j_gene: TRBJ2-7; v_gene: TRBV5-1; CDR3aa: CASSSAGGRGDVQYF
len: 14; j_gene: TRBJ2-7; v_gene: TRBV7-9; CDR3aa: CASSSPQGVYEQYF
len: 12; j_gene: TRBJ2-1; v_gene: TRBV7-3; CDR3aa: CASSPAGNEQFF
len: 16; j_gene: TRBJ2-1; v_gene: TRBV20-1; CDR3aa: CSARDSGGDGDFEQFF
len: 13; j_gene: TRBJ1-2; v_gene: TRBV5-1; CDR3aa: CASSFSTLNGYTF
len: 14; j_gene: TRBJ2-1; v_gene: TRBV29-1; CDR3aa: CSAPGPSSYNEQFF
len: 17; j_gene: TRBJ2-2; v_gene: TRBV7-2; CDR3aa: CASSYTSGRGRSGELFF
len: 14; j_gene: TRBJ2-7; v_gene: TRBV6-5; CDR3aa: CASSYKGNPYEQYF
len: 17; j_gene: TRBJ2-6; v_gene: TRBV5-5; CDR3aa: CASSLEFASSGANVLTF
len: 15; j_gene: TRBJ2-1; v_gene: TRBV20-1; CDR3aa: CSATALGLGPNEQFF
len: 15; j_gene: TRBJ1-3; v_gene: TRBV7-2; CDR3aa: CASSYRTGGGNTIYF
len: 13; j_gene: TRBJ1-4; v_gene: TRBV19; CDR3aa: CASSRGQVEKLFF
len: 15; j_gene: TRBJ2-7; v_gene: TRBV7-9; CDR3aa: CASSLFPRDRNEQYF
len: 16; j_gene: TRBJ2-3; v_gene: TRBV5-8; CDR3aa: CASSHADRAFTDTQYF
len: 13; j_gene: TRBJ2-7; v_gene: TRBV6-2/TRBV6-3; CDR3aa: CASRGHTFYEQYF
len: 14; j_gene: TRBJ1-2; v_gene: TRBV20-1; CDR3aa: CSAPQQASNYGYTF
len: 13; j_gene: TRBJ2-2; v_gene: TRBV2; CDR3aa: CATPTGNTGELFF
len: 13; j_gene: TRBJ2-1; v_gene: TRBV19; CDR3aa: CASKEKSYNEQFF
len: 17; j_gene: TRBJ2-7; v_gene: TRBV20-1; CDR3aa: CSARDWSGTGSSYEQYF
len: 17; j_gene: TRBJ1-1; v_gene: TRBV20-1; CDR3aa: CSALKEPGPQGNTEAFF
len: 17; j_gene: TRBJ2-3; v_gene: TRBV5-1; CDR3aa: CASSTSTSGASTDTQYF
len: 13; j_gene: TRBJ1-2; v_gene: TRBV10-3; CDR3aa: CATSEEGNYGYTF
len: 12; j_gene: TRBJ1-3; v_gene: TRBV20-1; CDR3aa: CSARGLGNTIYF
len: 15; j_gene: TRBJ2-2; v_gene: TRBV28; CDR3aa: CASIPGGGDTGELFF
len: 15; j_gene: TRBJ2-5; v_gene: TRBV5-1; CDR3aa: CASSIGQGGSETQYF
len: 16; j_gene: TRBJ2-3; v_gene: TRBV7-2; CDR3aa: CASSYQAGGGTDTQYF
len: 13; j_gene: TRBJ2-7; v_gene: TRBV5-1; CDR3aa: CASSLDAGTEQYF
len: 14; j_gene: TRBJ1-2; v_gene: TRBV5-1; CDR3aa: CASSSGQGAWGYTF
len: 14; j_gene: TRBJ1-5; v_gene: TRBV6-1; CDR3aa: CASTSPGNNQPQHF
len: 14; j_gene: TRBJ2-3; v_gene: TRBV18; CDR3aa: CASSPQVQEGTQYF
len: 13; j_gene: TRBJ2-1; v_gene: TRBV20-1; CDR3aa: CSAPTAGALMQFF
len: 15; j_gene: TRBJ2-2; v_gene: TRBV19; CDR3aa: CASLKGQGAIGELFF
len: 17; j_gene: TRBJ2-1; v_gene: TRBV19; CDR3aa: CAGGFRSLSAKANEQFF
len: 15; j_gene: TRBJ2-2; v_gene: TRBV7-9; CDR3aa: CASSWDLPGTGELFF
len: 15; j_gene: TRBJ1-6; v_gene: TRBV18; CDR3aa: CASSRQQGSNSPLHF
len: 14; j_gene: TRBJ2-1; v_gene: TRBV20-1; CDR3aa: CSARPGQGRWEQFF
len: 17; j_gene: TRBJ1-1; v_gene: TRBV7-8; CDR3aa: CASSFAGVRQRNTEAFF
len: 17; j_gene: TRBJ2-3; v_gene: TRBV5-5; CDR3aa: CASSLVGTGGRSDTQYF
len: 17; j_gene: TRBJ2-2; v_gene: TRBV6-1; CDR3aa: CASRRNAEGTFTGELFF
len: 13; j_gene: TRBJ1-2; v_gene: TRBV28; CDR3aa: CASSWTGQYGYTF
len: 14; j_gene: TRBJ2-3; v_gene: TRBV27; CDR3aa: CASSSPGLSNTQYF
len: 15; j_gene: TRBJ2-2; v_gene: TRBV19; CDR3aa: CASSRLAGNTGELFF
len: 11; j_gene: TRBJ1-1; v_gene: TRBV20-1; CDR3aa: CSATPQGGTFF
len: 12; j_gene: TRBJ2-2; v_gene: TRBV5-1; CDR3aa: CASSLREGELFF
len: 15; j_gene: TRBJ1-2; v_gene: TRBV19; CDR3aa: CASTLRETFGYGYTF
len: 16; j_gene: TRBJ2-6; v_gene: TRBV5-1; CDR3aa: CASSFQGGSGANVLTF
len: 14; j_gene: TRBJ2-7; v_gene: TRBV24-1; CDR3aa: CATRPLQSYYEQYF
len: 14; j_gene: TRBJ1-2; v_gene: TRBV12-3/TRBV12-4; CDR3aa: CASSPGTGRDGYTF
len: 13; j_gene: TRBJ2-3; v_gene: TRBV30; CDR3aa: CAWSEKGPSTQYF
len: 15; j_gene: TRBJ2-3; v_gene: TRBV5-4; CDR3aa: CASSSHGGGTDTQYF
len: 16; j_gene: TRBJ2-1; v_gene: TRBV6-5; CDR3aa: CASSYLGLAGINEQFF
len: 13; j_gene: TRBJ2-3; v_gene: TRBV14; CDR3aa: CASSLSGVGTQYF
len: 14; j_gene: TRBJ2-2; v_gene: TRBV6-1; CDR3aa: CASGPGAEAGELFF
len: 14; j_gene: TRBJ1-5; v_gene: TRBV30; CDR3aa: CAWGPGQSNQPQHF
len: 13; j_gene: TRBJ1-5; v_gene: TRBV29-1; CDR3aa: CSVVPGINQPQHF
len: 14; j_gene: TRBJ1-1; v_gene: TRBV7-3; CDR3aa: CASSLTPGSTEAFF
len: 18; j_gene: TRBJ2-2; v_gene: TRBV5-5; CDR3aa: CASSPRASDDMNTGELFF
len: 21; j_gene: TRBJ2-5; v_gene: TRBV18; CDR3aa: CASSPSSPDIPSRQQQETQYF